This is a list of T cell receptor beta chains from one sample in a study of blood T cell repertoires in COVID-19. The table came from immunoSEQ multiplex PCR; TCRdb's copy has only in-frame clones and leaves some out. The table includes roughly 100,000 clones, 71% detected once. Source material: peripheral blood. The receptors stem from a human donor with acute or convalescent COVID-19. The donor label of this sample is uncertain. The CDR3 runs from the conserved cysteine through the conserved F or W. D genes are given only for firm matches. Clone size appears in some rows only: once, few, many, or a class for an expanded clone.

v_call	clone_size	j_call	d_call	cdr3_aa	cdr3_nt
TRBV7-3	-	TRBJ2-3	-	CASSWTATDTQYF	TGTGCCAGCAGCTGGACAGCCACAGATACGCAGTATTTT
TRBV7-2	-	TRBJ2-5	TRBD2	CASSRGLAGGRETQYF	TGTGCCAGCAGCCGGGGACTAGCGGGGGGGCGAGAGACCCAGTACTTC
TRBV15	-	TRBJ2-1	TRBD2	CATSRGPSGGAGEQFF	TGTGCCACCAGCAGAGGACCTAGCGGGGGGGCAGGTGAGCAGTTCTTC
TRBV12-5	-	TRBJ2-6	-	CASGLVTGSPTGANVLTF	TGTGCTAGTGGTTTGGTCACAGGGTCCCCCACTGGGGCCAACGTCCTGACTTTC
TRBV28	-	TRBJ1-3	-	CASSGNGPSGGNTIYF	TGTGCCAGCAGTGGGAACGGACCTTCGGGAGGAAACACCATATATTTT
TRBV18	-	TRBJ2-3	-	CASSPSRTGTDTQYF	TGTGCCAGCTCGCCCAGTCGGACAGGCACAGATACGCAGTATTTT
TRBV12-3/TRBV12-4	-	TRBJ2-3	-	CASTDLAADTQYF	TGTGCCAGCACCGACCTGGCGGCAGATACGCAGTATTTT
TRBV9	-	TRBJ1-1	-	CASSVNTVNTEAFF	TGTGCCAGCAGCGTCAACACAGTGAACACTGAAGCTTTCTTT
TRBV2	-	TRBJ1-1	-	CASSDGLSNTEAFF	TGTGCCAGCAGTGACGGTCTTTCGAACACTGAAGCTTTCTTT
TRBV7-2	-	TRBJ2-1	TRBD1	CASSTGTTGFDEQFF	TGTGCCAGCAGCACCGGGACGACAGGGTTCGATGAGCAGTTCTTC
TRBV5-5	-	TRBJ1-4	-	CASSFRGQIATNEKLFF	TGTGCCAGCAGCTTTAGGGGTCAGATTGCAACTAATGAAAAACTGTTTTTT
TRBV29-1	-	TRBJ1-1	-	CSVDYGGGTEAFF	TGCAGCGTTGACTATGGGGGGGGTACTGAAGCTTTCTTT
TRBV7-2	-	TRBJ2-1	-	CASSLARSAAEQFF	TGTGCCAGCAGCTTAGCGAGGTCGGCAGCCGAGCAGTTCTTC
TRBV7-8	once	TRBJ1-1	TRBD1	CASSPRTGVKAFF	TGTGCCAGCAGCCCCCGGACAGGGGTTAAAGCTTTCTTT
TRBV2	-	TRBJ1-2	TRBD1	CASSSSLRRAGGTYGYTF	TGTGCCAGCAGTAGCTCCCTACGACGGGCAGGGGGTACCTATGGCTACACCTTC
TRBV30	few	TRBJ1-5	-	CAWSVQQNQPQHF	TGTGCCTGGAGTGTACAGCAAAATCAGCCCCAGCATTTT
TRBV6-5	few	TRBJ2-3	TRBD2	CASSTAGRAGLQYF	TGTGCCAGCAGTACAGCGGGGCGAGCGGGGTTGCAGTATTTT
TRBV4-1	few	TRBJ2-7	-	CASSQAPGIPSYEQYF	TGCGCCAGCAGCCAAGCGCCAGGGATTCCCTCCTACGAGCAGTACTTC
TRBV12-3/TRBV12-4	-	TRBJ1-2	-	CASRGESHYGYTF	TGTGCCAGCCGTGGGGAGAGCCACTATGGCTACACCTTC
TRBV5-1	-	TRBJ2-1	-	CASSLEAGRWNEQFF	TGCGCCAGCAGCTTGGAGGCAGGGCGATGGAATGAGCAGTTCTTC
TRBV10-3	-	TRBJ1-2	TRBD1	CAISSGTGTANYGYTF	TGTGCCATCAGTTCCGGTACCGGGACAGCTAACTATGGCTACACCTTC
TRBV5-1	few	TRBJ2-3	-	CASRRAENTDTQYF	TGCGCCAGCAGGAGGGCAGAGAACACAGATACGCAGTATTTT
TRBV18	-	TRBJ1-1	-	CASSPDLAPGSEAFF	TGTGCCAGCTCACCTGACCTCGCCCCGGGATCTGAAGCTTTCTTT
TRBV6-5	few	TRBJ2-7	-	CASRTGGERYEQYF	TGTGCCAGCAGGACTGGCGGGGAGCGCTACGAGCAGTACTTC
TRBV5-1	-	TRBJ2-3	TRBD1	CASSPRQGRNTDTQYF	TGCGCCAGCAGCCCTAGACAGGGTAGAAACACAGATACGCAGTATTTT
TRBV7-9	-	TRBJ1-4	-	CASSLFGGATNEKLFF	TGTGCCAGCAGCTTATTCGGGGGTGCAACTAATGAAAAACTGTTTTTT
TRBV2	-	TRBJ1-1	TRBD1	CASRGTLQGYTEAFF	TGTGCCAGCAGAGGGACCCTACAGGGGTACACTGAAGCTTTCTTT
TRBV11-2	-	TRBJ1-1	TRBD1	CASSFSMGQGSTEAFF	TGTGCCAGCAGCTTTAGTATGGGACAGGGGAGCACTGAAGCTTTCTTT
TRBV3-1/TRBV3-2	-	TRBJ2-3	TRBD2	CASSQGLGGGTDTQYF	TGTGCCAGCAGCCAAGGGCTCGGGGGGGGCACAGATACGCAGTATTTT
TRBV30	few	TRBJ1-3	TRBD1	CACHRGSGNTIYF	TGTGCCTGCCACAGGGGTAGTGGAAACACCATATATTTT
TRBV7-2	medium-sized	TRBJ2-2	TRBD2	CASSPTSGLNTGELFF	TGTGCCAGCAGCCCGACTAGCGGGTTGAACACCGGGGAGCTGTTTTTT
TRBV7-9	-	TRBJ2-7	-	CAFQVANEQYF	TGTGCCTTTCAGGTGGCTAACGAGCAGTACTTC
TRBV29-1	-	TRBJ1-1	TRBD1	CSVCLTGGNTEAFF	TGCAGCGTTTGCTTGACAGGGGGCAACACTGAAGCTTTCTTT
TRBV6-4	-	TRBJ1-5	-	CASSHRAPQVSNQPQHF	TGTGCCAGCAGCCACAGGGCCCCTCAGGTTAGCAATCAGCCCCAGCATTTT
TRBV7-9	few	TRBJ2-1	-	CASSLLVGHEQFF	TGTGCCAGCAGCTTATTAGTGGGGCATGAGCAGTTCTTC
TRBV30	-	TRBJ1-1	-	CAWSTGKNTEAFF	TGTGCCTGGAGTACAGGGAAGAACACTGAAGCTTTCTTT
TRBV5-4	many	TRBJ2-1	-	CASSSIRGYNEQFF	TGTGCCAGCAGCTCTATACGGGGCTACAATGAGCAGTTCTTC
TRBV7-8	few	TRBJ1-1	-	CASSPETVNTEAFF	TGTGCCAGCAGCCCGGAGACAGTGAACACTGAAGCTTTCTTT
TRBV6-5	-	TRBJ1-6	-	CASSPGGNSPLHF	TGTGCCAGCAGCCCGGGGGGGAACTCACCCCTCCACTTT
TRBV20-1	-	TRBJ2-3	TRBD2	CSASAVDLAGGITDTQYF	TGCAGTGCTAGTGCGGTGGACCTAGCGGGGGGTATCACAGATACGCAGTATTTT
TRBV5-8	once	TRBJ1-4	TRBD1	CASSLEGAEKLFF	TGTGCCAGCAGCTTGGAGGGGGCTGAAAAACTGTTTTTT
TRBV5-1	-	TRBJ2-4	TRBD2	CASSLNAGVAKNIQYF	TGCGCCAGCAGCTTGAACGCGGGGGTAGCCAAAAACATTCAGTACTTC
TRBV29-1	once	TRBJ2-2	TRBD1	CSVRDRRNANTGELFF	TGCAGCGTCCGGGACAGAAGAAACGCGAACACCGGGGAGCTGTTTTTT
TRBV27	-	TRBJ2-2	TRBD1	CASSFYTGTGGTGELFF	TGTGCCAGCAGTTTCTACACCGGGACAGGAGGCACCGGGGAGCTGTTTTTT
TRBV28	-	TRBJ2-5	TRBD2	CASSLRLAGGRETQYF	TGTGCCAGCAGTTTAAGACTAGCGGGTGGTCGAGAGACCCAGTACTTC
TRBV7-7	-	TRBJ2-2	-	CASSQLAHTGELFF	TGTGCTAGCAGCCAGCTAGCGCACACCGGGGAGCTGTTTTTT
TRBV12-3/TRBV12-4	-	TRBJ2-3	-	CASSWHDTQYF	TGTGCCAGCAGTTGGCACGATACGCAGTATTTT
TRBV10-1	-	TRBJ1-1	-	CASRGEGNTEAFF	TGCGCCAGTCGCGGTGAGGGGAACACTGAAGCTTTCTTT
TRBV2	-	TRBJ1-1	TRBD1	CASNRQGASEAFF	TGTGCCAGCAATAGACAGGGGGCTTCTGAAGCTTTCTTT
TRBV7-8	-	TRBJ1-5	TRBD1	CASSFGTGDNQPQHF	TGTGCCAGCAGCTTCGGGACAGGTGACAATCAGCCCCAGCATTTT
TRBV7-7	-	TRBJ2-5	-	CASSPYLGGQETQYF	TGTGCCAGCAGCCCATACTTAGGGGGCCAAGAGACCCAGTACTTC
TRBV7-9	few	TRBJ2-2	TRBD2	CASTGGAGNGELFF	TGTGCCAGCACCGGGGGGGCCGGGAACGGGGAGCTGTTTTTT
TRBV4-1	-	TRBJ1-4	-	CASSQVGVRNEKLFF	TGCGCCAGCAGCCAAGTGGGCGTTCGTAATGAAAAACTGTTTTTT
TRBV5-1	-	TRBJ1-1	-	CASSYAGSTEAFF	TGCGCCAGCAGCTACGCGGGGAGCACTGAAGCTTTCTTT